What follows describes a single T cell receptor (beta chain). The read ends 3 residues early relative to the CDR3; the germline J gene fills the gap. This entry comes from a study of T cells in women clearing cervical HPV infection. Trimming removed 2 bases from V and 0 bases from J, with 10 bases in between. The CDR3 is 15 amino acids. In germline, CDR1 is MNHEY, CDR2 SVGEGT. Assay used: immunoSEQ multiplex PCR; TCRdb lists only in-frame clones, some missing. The sample table includes some 20,000 clones. The genes are TRBV6-2 or TRBV6-3 and TRBJ1-2; tentative D call: TRBD1 (6 bases). Sequencing was performed on blood buffy coat. The receptor was derived from a woman between 18 and 70 years old with a cervical HPV16 infection that either progressed to CIN3+ or cleared (not recorded which). The CDR3 here is CASSYPDRTNYGYTF. Incomplete CDR3 DNA: TGTGCCAGCAGTTACCCTGACAGGACTAACTATGGC.